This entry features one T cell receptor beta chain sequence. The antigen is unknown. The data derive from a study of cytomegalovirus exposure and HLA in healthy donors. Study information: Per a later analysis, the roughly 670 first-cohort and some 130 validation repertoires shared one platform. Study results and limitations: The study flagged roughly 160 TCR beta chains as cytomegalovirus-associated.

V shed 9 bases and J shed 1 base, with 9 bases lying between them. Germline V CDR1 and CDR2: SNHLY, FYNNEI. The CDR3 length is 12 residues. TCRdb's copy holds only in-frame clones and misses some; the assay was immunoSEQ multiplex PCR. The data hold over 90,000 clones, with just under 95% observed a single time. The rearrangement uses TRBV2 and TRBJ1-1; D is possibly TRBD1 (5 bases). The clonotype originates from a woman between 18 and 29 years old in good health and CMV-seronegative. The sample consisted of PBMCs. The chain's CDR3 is CARAGENTEAFF. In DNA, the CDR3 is TGTGCCAGGGCGGGGGAGAACACTGAAGCTTTCTTT. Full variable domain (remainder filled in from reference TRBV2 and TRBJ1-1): EPEVTQTPSHQVTQMGQEVILRCVPISNHLYFYWYRQILGQKVEFLVSFYNNEISEKSEIFDDQFSVERPDGSNFTLKIRSTKLEDSAMYFCARAGENTEAFFGQGTRLTVV.